These T cell receptor beta chains were read from a single sample in a study of shared clonotypes between healthy human individuals. Only in-frame clones appear in the TCRdb table, and some are missing; sequencing was by immunoSEQ multiplex PCR. The data hold under 1,100,000 clones, with about 84% observed a single time. Sequenced input: memory CD4+ T cells from PBMCs. The receptors were sampled from a man between 18 and 35 years old in good health. Some clones in this sample may be carry-over from other donors' samples. Both conserved end residues are part of each CDR3. D genes are given only for firm matches. Expanded clones are given a class, and other clones once, few, many or no size at all.

D | J | V | size | DNA | CDR3
TRBD1 | TRBJ1-1 | TRBV7-2 | - | TGTGCCAGCAGCTTGCAGGGGGCAACTGAAGCTTTCTTT | CASSLQGATEAFF
- | TRBJ2-1 | TRBV5-4 | - | TGTGCCAGCAGCCCCCCTGAGTTCAATGAGCAGTTCTTC | CASSPPEFNEQFF
- | TRBJ2-1 | TRBV7-3 | - | TGTGCCAGCAGTGAGCGTAGCGGCAAGGGCCACAATGAGCAGTTCTTC | CASSERSGKGHNEQFF
TRBD1 | TRBJ1-3 | TRBV28 | - | TGTGCCAGCAGTTCCGGACAGGGGGGTGACACCATATATTTT | CASSSGQGGDTIYF
TRBD1 | TRBJ2-7 | TRBV28 | - | TGTGCCAGCACCGAACAACAGGGGGCAAGATACGAGCAGTACTTC | CASTEQQGARYEQYF
- | TRBJ1-1 | TRBV9 | - | TGTGCCAGCAGCGTAGAAGGGGAGTGGACTGAAGCTTTCTTT | CASSVEGEWTEAFF
- | TRBJ1-5 | TRBV5-6 | once | TGTGCCAGCAGCTTTCTGAGGAATCAGCCCCAGCATTTT | CASSFLRNQPQHF
- | TRBJ2-6 | TRBV7-3 | - | TGTGCCAGCAGCTTAACGGCAGGGACTGGGGCCAACGTCCTGACTTTC | CASSLTAGTGANVLTF
- | TRBJ1-4 | TRBV4-2 | many | TGTGCCAGCAGCCAAGATCGGAAGGGGGACGGTGAAAAACTGTTTTTT | CASSQDRKGDGEKLFF
- | TRBJ2-7 | TRBV5-1 | few | TGCGCCAGCAGCTTGGGAGTGGCACAGAACTACGAGCAGTACTTC | CASSLGVAQNYEQYF
TRBD2 | TRBJ2-3 | TRBV18 | - | TGTGCCAGCTCACCACCGGCGGCTAGCGGGAGAGCAGATACGCAGTATTTT | CASSPPAASGRADTQYF
- | TRBJ1-2 | TRBV5-4 | - | TGTGCCAGCAGCTTGGTTGGGAGTAACTATGGCTACACCTTC | CASSLVGSNYGYTF
TRBD1 | TRBJ1-2 | TRBV28 | - | TGTGCCAGCAGTGAGGGGACAGGGCGGCGAATTGGCTACACCTTC | CASSEGTGRRIGYTF
TRBD2 | TRBJ2-7 | TRBV20-1 | - | TGCAGTGCTAGTCGGGGAGGGGAGCAGTACTTC | CSASRGGEQYF
- | TRBJ1-5 | TRBV27 | - | TGTGCCAGCAGTTTGGGGAGGGGGGGAGATCAGCCCCAGCATTTT | CASSLGRGGDQPQHF
TRBD1 | TRBJ2-5 | TRBV6-1 | - | TGTGCCAGCAGTGCCAGGGGGCCCGGAGGGACCCAGTACTTC | CASSARGPGGTQYF
- | TRBJ2-3 | TRBV5-1 | - | TGCGCCAGCAGCACGGGACTTGTCTCCGGGGCAGATACGCAGTATTTT | CASSTGLVSGADTQYF
- | TRBJ2-2 | TRBV10-3 | - | TGTGCCATCAGTGAGAGGGCAGTCGGTACGAACACCGGGGAGCTGTTTTTT | CAISERAVGTNTGELFF
TRBD2 | TRBJ2-3 | TRBV5-1 | - | TGCGCCAGCAGCCGGGGGACTAGCGGGAGCGATACGCAGTATTTT | CASSRGTSGSDTQYF
- | TRBJ2-7 | TRBV27 | - | TGTGCCACCAAGTTAATAAAGACAGAGAGCTCCTACGAGCAGTACTTC | CATKLIKTESSYEQYF
- | TRBJ2-1 | TRBV21-1 | - | TGTGCCAGCAGCCCCCGGGCCCCTAGTGAGCAGTTCTTC | CASSPRAPSEQFF
- | TRBJ2-7 | TRBV28 | - | TGTGCCAGCACCACCGGGAGTCCAACCTACGAGCAGTACTTC | CASTTGSPTYEQYF
- | TRBJ1-2 | TRBV20-1 | - | TGCAGTGCGGGGTGGAACTATGGCTACACCTTC | CSAGWNYGYTF
- | TRBJ1-2 | TRBV14 | - | TGTGCCAGCAGCCAGGGGGGACGTGCCTATGGCTACACCTTC | CASSQGGRAYGYTF
TRBD2 | TRBJ2-1 | TRBV7-9 | - | TGTGCCACCCAGCGGGAACCCCTTGCGGATGAGCAGTTCTTC | CATQREPLADEQFF
- | TRBJ1-3 | TRBV13 | many | TGTGCCAGCAGCTTGGGGCATGGAAACACCATATATTTT | CASSLGHGNTIYF
TRBD1 | TRBJ2-1 | TRBV7-7 | few | TGTGCCAGCAGCTTAACCGGGACAGGGGGATTCAATGAGCAGTTCTTC | CASSLTGTGGFNEQFF
- | TRBJ1-2 | TRBV7-2 | - | TGTGCCAGCAGCTTAGGGGGAAGTGACAAAAGGAGCTATGGCTACACCTTC | CASSLGGSDKRSYGYTF
TRBD1 | TRBJ1-3 | TRBV14 | - | TGTGCCAGCAGCCCGGGGACAGCCTTCTCTGGAAACACCATATATTTT | CASSPGTAFSGNTIYF
- | TRBJ1-5 | TRBV28 | - | TGTGCCAGCACCACCTTAACGGGACACCGGGGAGAAGCCCAGCATTTT | CASTTLTGHRGEAQHF